This T cell receptor (beta chain) was found in a study of T cell repertoires in cytomegalovirus infection. Study information: Recently identified HLA-C-restricted CMV epitopes were used, and well-studied HLA-B-restricted CMV epitopes were used as well. CMV infection together with matching HLA type was indicated by public TCR beta signatures.

Study-level results: The ex vivo response was dominated by HLA-C-restricted CMV-specific TCR beta clonotypes. Totalled public TCR beta family frequency picked out people who carried CMV plus the relevant HLA.

This clonotype was found a few times. Its antigen is as yet unknown. TCRdb itself ran the reads through MiXCR, one entry per CDR3 protein. The sample shows roughly 150,000 distinct CDR3 sequences, approximately 30% of them seen only once. The V gene lost 4 bases and the J gene lost 9 bases, with 22 bases spanning the gap. Germline CDR1 and CDR2: SEHNR and FQNEAQ (reference sequence). The CDR3 length is 15 residues. The chain carries TRBV7-9 and TRBJ2-7, with D hard to call. This clonotype originated in a human donor in good health (CMV status not recorded). Some clones in this sample may be carry-over from other donors' samples. Sequencing used CD8+ T cells from cultured PBMCs, obtained from culture after CMV antigen stimulation. CDR3 region: CASSYLRPGLDGQYF. The CDR3 DNA reads TGTGCCAGCAGCTACCTGAGGCCAGGTCTTGATGGGCAGTACTTC.